This T cell receptor (beta chain) came from a study of T cell changes during pregnancy in multiple sclerosis. Here immunoSEQ multiplex PCR was the method, and the copy in TCRdb shows in-frame clones only, minus some. The sample comprises 79,000 or so clones, 91% of which are singletons, and around 2% rests with the top ten. The CDR3 length is 16 residues. Trimming shortened V by 0 bases and J by 2 bases, and 11 bases separated the two germline ends. Germline V lookup: CDR1 MDHEN, CDR2 SYDVKM. V and J are TRBV28 and TRBJ1-5, with D unclear. The specimen comprised peripheral blood, sampled in the first trimester of pregnancy. This sequence was found in a female donor in good health, enrolled as a control in a pregnancy study. The CDR3 here is CASSLWAEAGNQPQHF. CDR3 DNA sequence: TGTGCCAGCAGTTTATGGGCGGAGGCGGGCAATCAGCCCCAGCATTTT.